The 10 T cell receptor beta chains listed next were all sequenced from one sample in a study of blood T cell repertoires in COVID-19. This table comes from immunoSEQ multiplex PCR, and its TCRdb copy is limited to in-frame clones, with some not included. This repertoire shows 250,000 to 350,000 clones, more than 85% found once; its top ten account for less than 20%. Material: PBMCs or T cells enriched from blood (not recorded which). The receptor set was obtained from a woman in her thirties who had recovered from COVID-19.

The gene calls are TRBV9 and TRBJ1-2; 10 nucleotides align to TRBD1. The junction had 8 bases not matched to a gene; V was cut back by 5 bases and J by 7 bases. This CDR3 spans 14 amino acids. CDR1 is SGDLS, CDR2 YYNGEE, per germline. The CDR3 sequence is CASSPGQGRAGYTF. Written as DNA, the CDR3 is TGTGCCAGCAGTCCGGGACAGGGGAGAGCTGGCTACACCTTC.

The gene calls are TRBV6-1 and TRBJ1-5; tentatively, D is TRBD1 (5 bases). Trimming cost V 3 bases and J 10 bases, with 19 bases left between them. Germline CDR1 reads MNHNS; CDR2 reads SASEGT. The CDR3 is 15 residues long. The CDR3 sequence: CASSDRAGREGPQHF. CDR3 coding DNA: TGTGCCAGCAGTGACCGTGCGGGGCGGGAGGGACCCCAGCATTTT.

CDR3 nucleotides: TGTGCCAGCAGTTTCGGCCCGGGGTCAAACAATCAGCCCCAGCATTTT. It encodes CASSFGPGSNNQPQHF. This sequence joins TRBV28 and TRBJ1-5, with D unresolved. With 3 bases removed from V and 3 bases from J, the gap between germline ends came to 15 bases. The germline CDR1 and CDR2 sequences are MDHEN and SYDVKM. The CDR3 contains 16 residues.

V gene TRBV7-9 combines with J gene TRBJ2-5, with D tentatively TRBD2 (6 bases). Trimming shortened V by 4 bases and J by 5 bases, and 14 bases separated the two germline ends. The germline gives CDR1 SEHNR, CDR2 FQNEAQ (reference sequence). The CDR3 has 14 residues. For the CDR3, the DNA is TGTGCCAGCAGCTCTTTGGGGGGTCGGGAGACCCAGTACTTC. This encodes CASSSLGGRETQYF.

In its sample, this clone is medium-sized (0.01 to 0.1%). The rearrangement joins TRBV27 to TRBJ1-4; tentatively, D is TRBD1 (5 bases). Germline V gene data show CDR1 as MNHEY and CDR2 as SMNVEV (reference sequence). Trimming removed 8 bases at V and 7 bases at J, with 17 bases between. The CDR3 is 14 amino acids. Here the CDR3 reads CASGYGDGSEKLFF. CDR3 coding DNA: TGTGCCAGCGGCTATGGGGACGGGAGTGAAAAACTGTTTTTT.

Remarks on this clone: The sample holds other DNA sequences that translate to the same CDR3. The chain has TRBV6-5 and TRBJ2-2; D is unclear. CDR1 MNHEY and CDR2 SVGAGI come from the germline V gene. The CDR3 loop spans 12 amino acids. The V end lost 6 bases, the J end lost 6 bases, and 8 bases lay between the germline ends. The DNA for the CDR3 is TGTGCCAGCAGCTATTTCGCCGGGGAGCTGTTTTTT. This codes for CASSYFAGELFF.

This clone was found once. In DNA form, the CDR3 reads TGTGCCAGCAGCTTAAGGGGTAGCGGGGAGCTGTTTTTT. Translated: CASSLRGSGELFF. The chain couples TRBV5-5 to TRBJ2-2, with TRBD1 as a possible D gene (5 bases). This CDR3 is built from 13 residues. The V end was cut by 2 bases, the J end by 7 bases, with 9 bases between. Germline CDR1 SGHKS, CDR2 YYEKEE (reference sequence). Full variable domain (outside the CDR3, taken from reference TRBV5-5 and TRBJ2-2): DAGVTQSPTHLIKTRGQQVTLRCSPISGHKSVSWYQQVLGQGPQFIFQYYEKEERGRGNFPDRFSARQFPNYSSELNVNALLLGDSALYLCASSLRGSGELFFGEGSRLTVL.

The count of this clone is one. The V gene is TRBV30, the J gene TRBJ1-5; D may be TRBD1 (6 bases). V shed 5 bases and J shed 3 bases, with 20 bases lying between them. Germline V gives CDR1 GTSNPN, CDR2 SVGIG (reference sequence). The CDR3 has 16 residues. For the CDR3, the DNA is TGTGCCTGGCCCGTCCCGGGGACACTTCACAATCAGCCCCAGCATTTT. Its protein is CAWPVPGTLHNQPQHF.

DNA for the CDR3: TGTGCCAGCAGTCTCTATATGGAGCAGTACTTC. Translated: CASSLYMEQYF. The chain is built from TRBV6-5 and TRBJ2-7; D is uncertain. V was cut by 5 bases and J by 7 bases, with 9 bases left in between. Germline V gene lookup returns CDR1 MNHEY and CDR2 SVGAGI. This CDR3 is 11 amino acids long.

This chain connects TRBV28 to TRBJ2-7; 8 nucleotides line up with TRBD1. The CDR3 extends over 14 amino acids. Germline CDR1 MDHEN, CDR2 SYDVKM. The trim removed 6 bases at V and 5 bases at J, leaving 9 bases unmatched. The CDR3 DNA reads as TGTGCCAGCAGCACCGGACAGGGTCTCGACGAGCAGTACTTC. It translates to CASSTGQGLDEQYF. The full variable domain, rest sourced from reference TRBV28 and TRBJ2-7, is DVKVTQSSRYLVKRTGEKVFLECVQDMDHENMFWYRQDPGLGLRLIYFSYDVKMKEKGDIPEGYSVSREKKERFSLILESASTNQTSMYLCASSTGQGLDEQYFGPGTRLTVT.